A selection of T cell receptor beta chains follows, all from one sample in a study of identical twins. Each CDR3 protein is one row after TCRdb ran MiXCR on the 5' RACE reads. The sample consists of 500,000 to 550,000 distinct CDR3 sequences, about 22% of them appearing once. This sample also appeared in a second study, on yellow fever vaccine responses in identical twins.

Sequenced input: CD4+ T cells sorted from blood. These receptors all stem from a woman younger than 30 in good health. The CDR3 runs from the conserved cysteine through the conserved F or W. The D gene is left open where the match is weak. Size tells how often a clone was seen (once, few, many) or the class of an expanded clone, and some rows leave it out.

-	TRBV4-1	many	TRBJ2-3	CASSQVTDTQYF	TGTGCCAGCAGCCAAGTCACAGATACGCAGTATTTT
TRBD2	TRBV20-1	few	TRBJ2-5	CSARLAGTQETQYF	TGCAGTGCTAGACTAGCGGGAACTCAGGAGACCCAGTACTTC
-	TRBV20-1	few	TRBJ2-3	CSASIPLGNTDTQYF	TGCAGTGCTAGCATTCCCCTGGGGAACACAGATACGCAGTATTTT
TRBD1	TRBV7-9	-	TRBJ1-2	CASSLGSLGQNYGYTF	TGTGCCAGCAGCTTAGGGTCACTGGGACAGAACTATGGCTACACCTTC
-	TRBV24-1	few	TRBJ2-3	CATSDLDSTDTQYF	TGTGCCACCAGTGATTTGGACTCAACAGATACGCAGTATTTT
TRBD2	TRBV6-5	few	TRBJ2-1	CASSSIGAGVNNEQFF	TGTGCCAGCAGTTCGATAGGGGCGGGAGTTAATAATGAGCAGTTCTTC
TRBD2	TRBV27	few	TRBJ2-1	CASSSSSGVSYNEQFF	TGTGCCAGCAGTTCCTCTAGCGGGGTCTCCTACAATGAGCAGTTCTTC
-	TRBV12-3/TRBV12-4	-	TRBJ2-4	CASSRDRKNIQYF	TGTGCCAGCAGCAGGGACCGAAAAAACATTCAGTACTTC
TRBD1	TRBV20-1	-	TRBJ1-2	CSATWDRGHGYTF	TGCAGTGCTACCTGGGACAGGGGGCATGGCTACACCTTC
TRBD2	TRBV5-1	-	TRBJ2-1	CASSSSLAGASYNEQFF	TGCGCCAGCAGTTCCTCCCTAGCGGGGGCCTCCTACAATGAGCAGTTCTTC